This TCR beta chain was captured in a study of blood T cell repertoires in COVID-19. Study-wide background: The United States, Italy and Spain provided the acute and convalescent COVID-19 samples.

This CDR3 contains 12 residues. Germline V gives CDR1 SNHLY, CDR2 FYNNEI. V lost 7 bases and J 13 bases, leaving 16 bases between the germline ends. Clones were sequenced by immunoSEQ multiplex PCR, and TCRdb holds only the in-frame ones, with some missing. This table holds around 200,000 clones, 83% found once. Sequencing input: peripheral blood. This TCR came from a man aged 35 to 55 with active or convalescent COVID-19. The chain recombines TRBV2 with TRBJ1-4, with TRBD1 as a possible D gene (5 bases). The chain's CDR3 is CASKQQAKGLFF. In DNA, the CDR3 is TGTGCCAGCAAGCAACAGGCCAAAGGACTGTTTTTT.